This entry lists 8 T cell receptor beta chains sequenced from one sample in a study of T cells after yellow fever vaccination. One entry per CDR3 protein results from TCRdb running MiXCR on the 5' RACE reads. The repertoire holds roughly 500,000 distinct CDR3 sequences, with about 19% as singletons. The source was PBMCs, collected 15 days after the yellow fever booster vaccination. These receptors originate from a man younger than 45 who received the YFV17D yellow fever vaccine.

The gene calls are TRBV2 and TRBJ2-7; 8 positions match TRBD2. The J segment lost 6 bases and the V segment lost 7 bases, leaving 14 bases of the junction unmatched. The germline CDR1 and CDR2 sequences are SNHLY and FYNNEI. The length of the CDR3 is 15 residues. The CDR3 DNA sequence: TGTGCCAGCACCATTATTCAGCGGGAGAATAGCGAGCAGTACTTC. Translating gives CASTIIQRENSEQYF.

This clonotype was picked up many times. This chain joins TRBV28 and TRBJ2-5; D uncertain. Looked up from germline, CDR1 is MDHEN and CDR2 is SYDVKM. Trimming shortened V by 11 bases and J by 1 base, and 20 bases separated the two germline ends. CDR3 size: 15 residues. CDR3 nucleotides: TGTGCCGGAGCCCCGAGATTAAGTGGCCAAGAGACCCAGTACTTC. Translating gives CAGAPRLSGQETQYF.

The V gene is TRBV20-1, the J gene TRBJ2-7, with TRBD2 matching 9 bases. Trimming cost V 6 bases and J 7 bases; bases outside gene matches: 16. The CDR3 loop spans 15 amino acids. Germline lookup yields CDR1 DFQATT and CDR2 SNEGSKA (reference sequence). The CDR3 DNA reads TGCAGTGCATCTGACCCGGGACTAGCCCTTAATGAGCAGTACTTC. This translates into CSASDPGLALNEQYF.

The rearrangement joins TRBV7-9 to TRBJ2-5, with D perhaps TRBD1 (5 bases). Germline CDR1 and CDR2: SEHNR and FQNEAQ (reference sequence). Trimming took off 5 bases at V and 4 bases at J, with 17 bases between the two ends. This CDR3 region has 15 residues. CDR3 bases: TGTGCCAGCAGCCCTGGGGCACAGGTCTTAGAGACCCAGTACTTC. This gives the protein CASSPGAQVLETQYF.

J is TRBJ1-1 and V is TRBV6-5; D unclear. CDR1 and CDR2 (germline): MNHEY, SVGAGI. Trimming pared 4 bases from V and 4 bases from J, leaving 10 bases between. The CDR3 runs 13 residues. In DNA form, the CDR3 reads TGTGCCAGCAGTTCCTCCCTCACCACTGAAGCTTTCTTT. Its protein is CASSSSLTTEAFF.

The chain joins TRBV18 to TRBJ2-7, with 7 bases aligning to TRBD1. The CDR3 is 14 residues long. Losses at the gene ends were 0 bases for V and 3 bases for J; bases not matched to a gene: 2. Germline CDR1 KGHSH, CDR2 LQKENI. For the CDR3, the DNA is TGTGCCAGCTCACCACCGGGACAGATCTACGAGCAGTACTTC. It encodes CASSPPGQIYEQYF.

This rearrangement joins TRBV30 to TRBJ2-1; D may be TRBD1 or TRBD2 (5 bases each). The CDR3 covers 13 residues. Germline-derived CDR1 and CDR2 are GTSNPN and SVGIG (reference sequence). Trimming took 5 bases from V and 10 from J, leaving 18 bases between them. The CDR3 sequence is CAWSLSGTGEQFF. In DNA, the CDR3 is TGTGCCTGGTCCTTGTCCGGGACGGGGGAGCAGTTCTTC.

V usage is TRBV5-1 and J usage is TRBJ2-7, with TRBD1 matching over 7 bases. CDR1 and CDR2 (germline): SGHRS, YFSETQ. The CDR3 covers 14 residues. The J segment lost 10 bases and the V segment lost 5 bases, leaving 15 bases of the junction unmatched. CDR3 DNA: TGCGCCAGCAGTGATGGACAGGTCCTTACGCCTCAGTACTTC. Its protein product is CASSDGQVLTPQYF.